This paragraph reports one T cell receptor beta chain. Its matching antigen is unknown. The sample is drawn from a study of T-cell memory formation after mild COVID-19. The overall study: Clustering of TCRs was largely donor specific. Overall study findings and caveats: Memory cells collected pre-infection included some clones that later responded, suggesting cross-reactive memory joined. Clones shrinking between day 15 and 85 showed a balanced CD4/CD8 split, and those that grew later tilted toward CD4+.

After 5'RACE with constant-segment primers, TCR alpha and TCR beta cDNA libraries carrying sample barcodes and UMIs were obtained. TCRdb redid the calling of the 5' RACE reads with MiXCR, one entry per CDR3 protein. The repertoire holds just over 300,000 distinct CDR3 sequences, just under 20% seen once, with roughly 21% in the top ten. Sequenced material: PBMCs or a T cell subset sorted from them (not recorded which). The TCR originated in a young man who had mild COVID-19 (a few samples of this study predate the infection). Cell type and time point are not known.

The CDR3: CSAKRWNEKLFF. The CDR3 nucleotides are TGCAGTGCTAAGAGATGGAATGAAAAACTGTTTTTT. The chain carries TRBV20-1 and TRBJ1-4; no reliable D call. Germline CDR1 and CDR2: DFQATT and SNEGSKA (reference sequence). CDR3 length: 12 amino acids. V was shortened by 4 bases and J by 5 bases, with 8 bases between the two germline ends.